The T cell receptor (beta chain) under discussion was sequenced for a study of Tregs in tolerant kidney transplant recipients (dated by TCRdb to the late 2010s). Concerning the study at large: Other Treg samples came from an approximately 3-day mixed lymphocyte reaction with belatacept, some followed by an approximately five-day donor restimulation, before sorting recipient CD4+CD25+CD127- cells. Antibodies distinguished recipient from donor cells when sorting primary belatacept mixed lymphocyte reaction cultures. The study used TCRbeta sequencing to identify donor-specific regulatory T cells before combined kidney and bone marrow transplantation, then tracked those cells after transplant. TCRbeta repertoire sequencing was used in a few healthy controls to compare several ways of expanding Tregs specific for an allogeneic donor.

This clone was detected once. Its antigen is currently not known. Qualities for individual bases were not recorded, and no much larger clone is one base off. The investigation overall reported the following: Expanding Tregs with activated donor B cells appeared to identify the most biologically relevant and donor-specific TCRbeta repertoire. Biological reproducibility was not directly addressed, though technical replication error appeared minimal. The study was constrained by small patient numbers, and validation of the findings is required in larger populations and under other immunosuppression protocols.

Healthy control blood was obtained either as purchased buffy coats or from healthy volunteers. Healthy control blood was processed to PBMCs by Ficoll density gradient and cryopreserved, and patient PBMCs were collected before and after transplant. Genomic DNA was extracted from sorted cells with the QIAGEN DNeasy Blood and Tissue Kit for TCRbeta CDR3 sequencing. Through immunoSEQ, high-throughput TCRbeta CDR3 sequencing was done commercially, including PCR amplification with internal controls and bias correction. In the source study's methods: Unique productive TCRbeta sequences were defined by CDR3 nucleotide sequence where primers matched, and otherwise by CDR3 amino acid sequence together with Vbeta and Jbeta genes. A sequence was defined as donor-reactive if the sequence was expanded at least 5-fold in CFSE-low cells compared with unstimulated cells and had a frequency of at least 0.01% in CFSE-low cells. Jensen-Shannon divergence, calculated on the top 100 TCRbeta sequences ranked by frequency, was used to quantify repertoire divergence. For samples with multiple sequencing runs, sorting error was corrected separately for each run before the runs were pooled. TCRdb's version of the immuneACCESS table is confined to in-frame rearrangements and falls short of the full clone set. An unresolved V gene accounts for under half of the shortfall where checked; the remainder is of unknown origin. V and J calls plus clone size are reproduced from that table; the DNA served to infer D and trimming. The sample has some 20,000 clones on record, 65% of them singletons. In total, the top ten clones hold roughly 3.5% of the sample.

CDR1 is given as SGHDT and CDR2 as YYEEEE, both from the germline V gene. Its CDR3 holds 16 amino acids, cysteine through phenylalanine. Only CDR3 DNA remains: 48 bases, in frame from the first base. Deletion took 0 bases off V and 5 bases off J, with a span of 17 bases between the germline ends. The rearrangement combines TRBV5-6 with TRBJ1-1; the D gene is perhaps TRBD1, on 6 matching bases. This TCR was sampled from a human donor in good health. The sequenced sample was Tregs from blood cultured with allogeneic cells. The CDR3 reads as follows: CASSLGRGPKETEAFF. In nucleotide form, the sequence is TGTGCCAGCAGCTTGGGTCGGGGGCCAAAGGAGACTGAAGCTTTCTTT.